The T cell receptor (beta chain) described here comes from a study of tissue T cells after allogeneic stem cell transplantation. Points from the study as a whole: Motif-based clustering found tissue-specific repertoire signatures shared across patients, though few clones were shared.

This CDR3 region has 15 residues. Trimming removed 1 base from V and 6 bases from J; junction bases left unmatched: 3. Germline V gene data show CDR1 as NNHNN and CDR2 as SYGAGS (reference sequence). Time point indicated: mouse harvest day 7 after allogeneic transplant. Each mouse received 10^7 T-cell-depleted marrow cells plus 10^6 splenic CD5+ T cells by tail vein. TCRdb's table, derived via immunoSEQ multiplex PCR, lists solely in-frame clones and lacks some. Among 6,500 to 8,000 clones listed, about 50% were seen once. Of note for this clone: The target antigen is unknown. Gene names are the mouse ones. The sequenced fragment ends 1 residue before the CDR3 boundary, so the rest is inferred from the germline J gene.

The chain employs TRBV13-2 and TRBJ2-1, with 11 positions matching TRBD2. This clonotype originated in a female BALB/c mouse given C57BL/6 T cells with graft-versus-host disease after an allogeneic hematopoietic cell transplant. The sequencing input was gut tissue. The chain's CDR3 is CASGDSDWGGAEQFF. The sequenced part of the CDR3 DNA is TGTGCCAGCGGTGATTCCGACTGGGGGGGTGCTGAGCAGTTC.